A selection of T cell receptor beta chains follows, all from one sample in a study of human T cells and chemical hapten exposure. TCRdb re-derived calls from the RACE reads in MiXCR, one entry per CDR3 protein. The repertoire holds roughly 120,000 distinct CDR3 sequences, with approximately 12% as singletons. This specimen was whole blood, taken in connection with sensitization to the hapten diphenylcyclopropenone (DPC). The receptors originated from a woman between 18 and 29 years old with alopecia areata. Some clones in this sample may be carry-over from other donors' samples. Each CDR3 is given with its conserved first and last residue. A D gene is named only where the DNA matches it firmly. Clone size is not always given. Where it is, it says once, few, many or a class for expanded clones.

j_call: TRBJ2-7
clone_size: NA
d_call: NA
v_call: TRBV6-5
cdr3_aa: CASRTAGTVTYEQYF
cdr3_nt: TGTGCCAGCAGAACGGCCGGGACGGTCACCTACGAGCAGTACTTC

j_call: TRBJ2-1
clone_size: few
d_call: NA
v_call: TRBV2
cdr3_aa: CASRGRGAYNEQFF
cdr3_nt: TGTGCCAGCAGAGGTAGGGGAGCCTACAATGAGCAGTTCTTC

j_call: TRBJ2-5
clone_size: NA
d_call: TRBD2
v_call: TRBV6-2/TRBV6-3
cdr3_aa: CASRRLAGGPRETQYF
cdr3_nt: TGTGCCAGCAGAAGACTAGCGGGGGGGCCGAGGGAGACCCAGTACTTC

j_call: TRBJ1-5
clone_size: few
d_call: NA
v_call: TRBV6-6
cdr3_aa: CASARGDQPQHF
cdr3_nt: TGTGCCAGCGCCAGGGGCGATCAGCCCCAGCATTTT

j_call: TRBJ2-7
clone_size: few
d_call: NA
v_call: TRBV10-1
cdr3_aa: CASSERDPRHEQYF
cdr3_nt: TGCGCCAGCAGTGAGCGGGACCCCCGACACGAGCAGTACTTC

j_call: TRBJ1-1
clone_size: NA
d_call: NA
v_call: TRBV12-3/TRBV12-4
cdr3_aa: CASSWTNTEAFF
cdr3_nt: TGTGCCAGCAGTTGGACGAACACTGAAGCTTTCTTT

j_call: TRBJ2-7
clone_size: few
d_call: NA
v_call: TRBV10-3
cdr3_aa: CAISGQTISYEQYF
cdr3_nt: TGTGCCATCAGCGGACAGACAATCTCCTACGAGCAGTACTTC

j_call: TRBJ1-5
clone_size: NA
d_call: TRBD1
v_call: TRBV25-1
cdr3_aa: CASSEKGAWGNQPQHF
cdr3_nt: TGTGCCAGCAGTGAAAAGGGGGCATGGGGCAATCAGCCCCAGCATTTT

j_call: TRBJ2-1
clone_size: NA
d_call: TRBD2
v_call: TRBV3-1
cdr3_aa: CASSQETRAGGPKFF
cdr3_nt: TGTGCCAGCAGCCAAGAGACGCGAGCGGGGGGGCCGAAGTTCTTC

j_call: TRBJ2-7
clone_size: once
d_call: TRBD1
v_call: TRBV5-1
cdr3_aa: CASSLVGGASYEQYF
cdr3_nt: TGCGCCAGCAGCTTGGTAGGGGGCGCATCCTACGAGCAGTACTTC

j_call: TRBJ1-6
clone_size: many
d_call: TRBD1
v_call: TRBV7-8
cdr3_aa: CASSLWGQGVNSPLHF
cdr3_nt: TGTGCCAGCAGCTTATGGGGACAGGGGGTTAATTCACCCCTCCACTTT

j_call: TRBJ2-2
clone_size: many
d_call: NA
v_call: TRBV11-2
cdr3_aa: CASSVSRDPYTGELFF
cdr3_nt: TGTGCCAGCAGCGTAAGCCGGGACCCCTACACCGGGGAGCTGTTTTTT

j_call: TRBJ1-4
clone_size: NA
d_call: TRBD1
v_call: TRBV2
cdr3_aa: CASSTRDRENEKLFF
cdr3_nt: TGTGCCAGCAGTACCCGGGACAGGGAGAATGAAAAACTGTTTTTT

j_call: TRBJ2-2
clone_size: NA
d_call: TRBD1
v_call: TRBV7-9
cdr3_aa: CASSQRQGAGTGELFF
cdr3_nt: TGTGCCAGCAGCCAGCGACAGGGGGCCGGCACCGGGGAGCTGTTTTTT

j_call: TRBJ1-1
clone_size: few
d_call: NA
v_call: TRBV4-2
cdr3_aa: CASSQEWGLAEAFF
cdr3_nt: TGTGCCAGCAGCCAAGAATGGGGGTTAGCTGAAGCTTTCTTT

j_call: TRBJ2-2
clone_size: NA
d_call: NA
v_call: TRBV28
cdr3_aa: CASSPPTPDLHLTGELFF
cdr3_nt: TGTGCCAGCAGTCCCCCAACCCCGGACCTACACCTTACCGGGGAGCTGTTTTTT

j_call: TRBJ2-1
clone_size: NA
d_call: TRBD2
v_call: TRBV6-5
cdr3_aa: CATKSLSGLAGGRSYNEQFF
cdr3_nt: TGTGCCACCAAGTCCCTCAGTGGACTAGCGGGGGGCCGTTCCTACAATGAGCAGTTCTTC

j_call: TRBJ2-1
clone_size: NA
d_call: TRBD2
v_call: TRBV5-6
cdr3_aa: CASSLGLADYNEQFF
cdr3_nt: TGTGCCAGCAGCTTGGGACTAGCAGATTACAATGAGCAGTTCTTC

j_call: TRBJ2-5
clone_size: NA
d_call: NA
v_call: TRBV7-6
cdr3_aa: CASSLALREETQYF
cdr3_nt: TGTGCCAGCAGCTTAGCGCTAAGGGAAGAGACCCAGTACTTC

j_call: TRBJ2-6
clone_size: few
d_call: NA
v_call: TRBV6-2/TRBV6-3
cdr3_aa: CASSGQFGANVLTF
cdr3_nt: TGTGCCAGTTCCGGGCAATTTGGGGCCAACGTCCTGACTTTC

j_call: TRBJ2-1
clone_size: many
d_call: TRBD2
v_call: TRBV12-3/TRBV12-4
cdr3_aa: CASGLAVEQFF
cdr3_nt: TGTGCCAGCGGCCTAGCGGTTGAGCAGTTCTTC

j_call: TRBJ1-1
clone_size: few
d_call: NA
v_call: TRBV27
cdr3_aa: CASSLGPGSTEAFF
cdr3_nt: TGTGCCAGCAGTTTAGGTCCAGGGTCCACTGAAGCTTTCTTT

j_call: TRBJ2-7
clone_size: few
d_call: NA
v_call: TRBV28
cdr3_aa: CASSRQGGGEQYF
cdr3_nt: TGTGCCAGCAGTCGACAGGGAGGTGGGGAGCAGTACTTC

j_call: TRBJ2-1
clone_size: many
d_call: TRBD1
v_call: TRBV12-3/TRBV12-4
cdr3_aa: CASSPPGQGGQFF
cdr3_nt: TGTGCCAGCAGTCCACCTGGACAGGGGGGGCAGTTCTTC

j_call: TRBJ2-7
clone_size: NA
d_call: TRBD1
v_call: TRBV29-1
cdr3_aa: CSAGTGAGEQYF
cdr3_nt: TGCAGCGCCGGGACAGGGGCTGGCGAGCAGTACTTC

j_call: TRBJ2-1
clone_size: many
d_call: TRBD2
v_call: TRBV18
cdr3_aa: CASSPGLAGGNSYNEQFF
cdr3_nt: TGTGCCAGCTCACCGGGACTAGCGGGGGGGAACTCCTACAATGAGCAGTTCTTC

j_call: TRBJ1-5
clone_size: NA
d_call: NA
v_call: TRBV5-1
cdr3_aa: CASSPEGMQPQHF
cdr3_nt: TGCGCCAGCAGCCCGGAGGGGATGCAGCCCCAGCATTTT

j_call: TRBJ1-1
clone_size: many
d_call: NA
v_call: TRBV6-6
cdr3_aa: CASSYSGTREAFF
cdr3_nt: TGTGCCAGCAGTTACTCTGGCACAAGAGAAGCTTTCTTT

j_call: TRBJ2-1
clone_size: few
d_call: TRBD1
v_call: TRBV27
cdr3_aa: CASSRRTGWYNEQFF
cdr3_nt: TGTGCCAGTTCTAGAAGGACAGGGTGGTACAATGAGCAGTTCTTC

j_call: TRBJ2-1
clone_size: few
d_call: NA
v_call: TRBV29-1
cdr3_aa: CSVWGAGSSYNEQFF
cdr3_nt: TGCAGCGTCTGGGGGGCGGGGAGCTCCTACAATGAGCAGTTCTTC

j_call: TRBJ2-3
clone_size: few
d_call: NA
v_call: TRBV7-2
cdr3_aa: CASSSRPSTDTQYF
cdr3_nt: TGTGCCAGCAGCTCTCGGCCCAGCACAGATACGCAGTATTTT

j_call: TRBJ1-5
clone_size: few
d_call: NA
v_call: TRBV2
cdr3_aa: CASSDQVQPQHF
cdr3_nt: TGTGCCAGCAGTGACCAGGTTCAGCCCCAGCATTTT

j_call: TRBJ2-5
clone_size: few
d_call: TRBD1
v_call: TRBV11-2
cdr3_aa: CASSLARRTGIGETQYF
cdr3_nt: TGTGCCAGCAGCTTAGCCCGGAGGACAGGGATCGGAGAGACCCAGTACTTC

j_call: TRBJ1-5
clone_size: few
d_call: NA
v_call: TRBV19
cdr3_aa: CASSLMAATPYSNQPQHF
cdr3_nt: TGTGCCAGTAGTCTGATGGCCGCGACACCTTATAGCAATCAGCCCCAGCATTTT

j_call: TRBJ2-3
clone_size: many
d_call: NA
v_call: TRBV2
cdr3_aa: CASSASFTDTQYF
cdr3_nt: TGTGCCAGCTCGGCCAGTTTCACAGATACGCAGTATTTT

j_call: TRBJ1-2
clone_size: NA
d_call: NA
v_call: TRBV6-5
cdr3_aa: CASSYHVKGSYGYTF
cdr3_nt: TGTGCCAGCAGTTACCACGTGAAAGGGAGCTATGGCTACACCTTC

j_call: TRBJ2-3
clone_size: NA
d_call: TRBD1
v_call: TRBV28
cdr3_aa: CASSTSQGAADTQYF
cdr3_nt: TGTGCCAGCAGTACCTCACAGGGGGCGGCTGATACGCAGTATTTT

j_call: TRBJ1-5
clone_size: few
d_call: TRBD1
v_call: TRBV6-1
cdr3_aa: CASRDRRNQPQHF
cdr3_nt: TGTGCCAGCAGGGACAGGAGGAATCAGCCCCAGCATTTT

j_call: TRBJ1-2
clone_size: NA
d_call: NA
v_call: TRBV28
cdr3_aa: CASKAQGLWGYTF
cdr3_nt: TGTGCCAGCAAGGCCCAGGGGCTCTGGGGCTACACCTTC

j_call: TRBJ2-1
clone_size: NA
d_call: TRBD2
v_call: TRBV7-2
cdr3_aa: CASSFSSRGGAYNEQFF
cdr3_nt: TGTGCCAGCAGCTTTTCCTCTCGGGGGGGCGCCTACAATGAGCAGTTCTTC

j_call: TRBJ1-4
clone_size: many
d_call: NA
v_call: TRBV25-1
cdr3_aa: CASSDVGEKLFF
cdr3_nt: TGTGCCAGCAGTGATGTCGGCGAAAAACTGTTTTTT

j_call: TRBJ2-2
clone_size: NA
d_call: NA
v_call: TRBV25-1
cdr3_aa: CASSDPDQPTGELFF
cdr3_nt: TGTGCCAGCAGTGATCCGGACCAACCTACCGGGGAGCTGTTTTTT

j_call: TRBJ1-5
clone_size: few
d_call: NA
v_call: TRBV5-4
cdr3_aa: CASSLGPGGNQPQHF
cdr3_nt: TGTGCCAGCAGCTTGGGTCCGGGGGGCAATCAGCCCCAGCATTTT

j_call: TRBJ1-1
clone_size: NA
d_call: NA
v_call: TRBV6-2/TRBV6-3
cdr3_aa: CASGRTEAFF
cdr3_nt: TGTGCCAGCGGACGCACTGAAGCTTTCTTT

j_call: TRBJ1-2
clone_size: few
d_call: TRBD1
v_call: TRBV7-9
cdr3_aa: CASSSTGQDRHGYTF
cdr3_nt: TGTGCCAGCAGCTCCACAGGACAGGACCGGCATGGCTACACCTTC

j_call: TRBJ2-7
clone_size: few
d_call: NA
v_call: TRBV13
cdr3_aa: CASSPGQGMNEQYF
cdr3_nt: TGTGCCAGCAGCCCGGGGCAGGGTATGAACGAGCAGTACTTC

j_call: TRBJ1-2
clone_size: few
d_call: NA
v_call: TRBV5-6
cdr3_aa: CASSLLGTSGYTF
cdr3_nt: TGTGCCAGCAGCTTGCTAGGGACGAGTGGCTACACCTTC

j_call: TRBJ1-1
clone_size: many
d_call: TRBD1
v_call: TRBV18
cdr3_aa: CASSPPWTGPNTEAFF
cdr3_nt: TGTGCCAGCTCACCCCCTTGGACAGGGCCTAACACTGAAGCTTTCTTT

j_call: TRBJ2-2
clone_size: few
d_call: TRBD2
v_call: TRBV10-1
cdr3_aa: CASSDKRGMNTGELFF
cdr3_nt: TGCGCCAGCAGTGATAAGCGGGGGATGAACACCGGGGAGCTGTTTTTT

j_call: TRBJ1-1
clone_size: many
d_call: NA
v_call: TRBV7-8
cdr3_aa: CASSFGQNSEAFF
cdr3_nt: TGTGCCAGCAGCTTCGGGCAGAATAGTGAAGCTTTCTTT

j_call: TRBJ1-1
clone_size: NA
d_call: NA
v_call: TRBV20-1
cdr3_aa: CSNHRRSTEAFF
cdr3_nt: TGCAGTAACCATCGGCGGTCCACTGAAGCTTTCTTT

j_call: TRBJ2-4
clone_size: NA
d_call: NA
v_call: TRBV12-3/TRBV12-4
cdr3_aa: CASTRSSVTVGSIQYF
cdr3_nt: TGTGCCAGCACCCGATCTAGCGTCACCGTGGGGAGCATTCAGTACTTC

j_call: TRBJ1-6
clone_size: many
d_call: TRBD1
v_call: TRBV15
cdr3_aa: CATSSGTGGNSPLHF
cdr3_nt: TGTGCCACCAGTTCCGGGACAGGGGGCAATTCACCCCTCCACTTT

j_call: TRBJ2-2
clone_size: NA
d_call: TRBD2
v_call: TRBV28
cdr3_aa: CASSLQTSGYTGELFF
cdr3_nt: TGTGCCAGCAGTTTACAGACTAGCGGGTACACCGGGGAGCTGTTTTTT

j_call: TRBJ1-2
clone_size: NA
d_call: TRBD1
v_call: TRBV14
cdr3_aa: CASSPTTGGYGYTF
cdr3_nt: TGTGCCAGCAGTCCAACGACAGGGGGTTATGGCTACACCTTC

j_call: TRBJ2-5
clone_size: NA
d_call: TRBD2
v_call: TRBV6-6
cdr3_aa: CASSQRTSGGAGQETQYF
cdr3_nt: TGTGCCAGCAGCCAAAGGACTAGCGGGGGGGCGGGTCAAGAGACCCAGTACTTC

j_call: TRBJ1-1
clone_size: few
d_call: TRBD1
v_call: TRBV5-4
cdr3_aa: CASSLGGGPEAFF
cdr3_nt: TGTGCCAGCAGCTTGGGAGGGGGCCCTGAAGCTTTCTTT

j_call: TRBJ2-1
clone_size: NA
d_call: NA
v_call: TRBV7-9
cdr3_aa: CASTGRVLSYNEQFF
cdr3_nt: TGTGCCAGCACCGGTAGGGTACTCTCCTACAATGAGCAGTTCTTC

j_call: TRBJ1-1
clone_size: NA
d_call: TRBD1
v_call: TRBV7-3
cdr3_aa: CASSLSRTGVNTEAFF
cdr3_nt: TGTGCCAGCAGCTTATCGAGGACAGGCGTGAACACTGAAGCTTTCTTT

j_call: TRBJ2-2
clone_size: few
d_call: TRBD2
v_call: TRBV6-2/TRBV6-3
cdr3_aa: CASSYGTSGGTGELFF
cdr3_nt: TGTGCCAGCAGTTATGGGACTAGCGGGGGAACCGGGGAGCTGTTTTTT